This TCR beta chain was obtained from a study of OX40 agonist ivuxolimab in advanced cancers. Looking at the study overall: Ivuxolimab, an antibody acting as an agonist of OX40 (CD134), was used to treat patients.

Study-wide results and limits: In the 0.1-3.0 mg/kg groups, partial responders showed among the lowest expansion.

The germline V gene has CDR1 WSHSY and CDR2 SAAADI. V gave up 3 bases and J gave up 0 bases, with 12 bases separating them. This CDR3 contains 16 residues. Generated by immunoSEQ multiplex PCR, the TCRdb table keeps only in-frame clones and is missing some. In the table there are 85,000 or so clones, 86% of which are singletons. In the case of this clone: Its antigen is unknown.

The clonotype comes from an adult with an advanced solid tumor such as melanoma, head and neck, liver or kidney cancer. The V call is TRBV10-2, the J call TRBJ1-3; possible D gene TRBD1, 6 bases. Sequencing was performed on CD4+ or CD8+ T cells sorted from blood, taken in a trial of the OX40 agonist ivuxolimab. CDR3 region: CASSEGGGFSGNTIYF. The CDR3 nucleotides read TGCGCCAGCAGTGAAGGGGGGGGATTCTCTGGAAACACCATATATTTT.